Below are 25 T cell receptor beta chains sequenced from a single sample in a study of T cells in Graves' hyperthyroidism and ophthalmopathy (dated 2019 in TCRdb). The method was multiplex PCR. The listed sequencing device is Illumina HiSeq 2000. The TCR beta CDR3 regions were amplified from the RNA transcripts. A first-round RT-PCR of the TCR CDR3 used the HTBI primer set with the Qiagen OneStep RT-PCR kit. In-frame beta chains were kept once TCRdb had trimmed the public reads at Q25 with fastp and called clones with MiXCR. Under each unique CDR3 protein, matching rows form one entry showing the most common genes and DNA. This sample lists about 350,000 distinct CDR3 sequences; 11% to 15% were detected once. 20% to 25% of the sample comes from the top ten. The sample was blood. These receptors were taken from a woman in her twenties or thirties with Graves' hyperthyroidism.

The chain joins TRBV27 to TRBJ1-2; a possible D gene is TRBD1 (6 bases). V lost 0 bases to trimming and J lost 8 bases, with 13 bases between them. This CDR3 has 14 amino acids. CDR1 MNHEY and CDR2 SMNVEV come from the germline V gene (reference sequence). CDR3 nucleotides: TGTGCCAGCAGTTTATCGAACCAGGGGAGCGGCTACACCTTC. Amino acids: CASSLSNQGSGYTF.

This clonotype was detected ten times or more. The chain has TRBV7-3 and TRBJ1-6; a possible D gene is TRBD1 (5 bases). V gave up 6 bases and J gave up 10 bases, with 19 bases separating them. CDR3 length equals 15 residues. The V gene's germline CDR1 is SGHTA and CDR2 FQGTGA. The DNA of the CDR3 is TGTGCCAGCAGGAAGGGGTCCGGAAACTCGTCACCCCTCCACTTT. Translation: CASRKGSGNSSPLHF. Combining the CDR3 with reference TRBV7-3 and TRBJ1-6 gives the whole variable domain GAGVSQTPSNKVTEKGKYVELRCDPISGHTALYWYRQSLGQGPEFLIYFQGTGAADDSGLPNDRFFAVRPEGSVSTLKIQRTERGDSAVYLCASRKGSGNSSPLHFGNGTRLTVT.

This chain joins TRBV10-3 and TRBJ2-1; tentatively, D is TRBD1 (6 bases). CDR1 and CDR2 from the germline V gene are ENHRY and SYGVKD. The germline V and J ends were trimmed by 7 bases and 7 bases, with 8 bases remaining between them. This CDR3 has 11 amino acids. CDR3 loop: CAITQGNEQFF. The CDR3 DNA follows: TGTGCCATCACTCAGGGGAATGAGCAGTTCTTC.

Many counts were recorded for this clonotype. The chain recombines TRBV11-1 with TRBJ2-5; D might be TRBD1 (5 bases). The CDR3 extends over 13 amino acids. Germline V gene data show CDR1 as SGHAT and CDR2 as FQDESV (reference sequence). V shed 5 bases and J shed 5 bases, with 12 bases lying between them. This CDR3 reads CASSTTVVETQYF. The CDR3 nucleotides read TGTGCCAGCAGCACGACAGTGGTGGAGACCCAGTACTTC.

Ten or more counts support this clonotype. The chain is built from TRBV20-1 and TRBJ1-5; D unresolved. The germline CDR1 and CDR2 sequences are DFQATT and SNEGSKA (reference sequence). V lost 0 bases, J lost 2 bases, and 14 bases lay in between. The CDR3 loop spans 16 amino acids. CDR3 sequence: CSARDGGLGGNQPQHF. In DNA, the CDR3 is TGCAGTGCTAGAGATGGAGGGCTTGGGGGCAATCAGCCCCAGCATTTT.

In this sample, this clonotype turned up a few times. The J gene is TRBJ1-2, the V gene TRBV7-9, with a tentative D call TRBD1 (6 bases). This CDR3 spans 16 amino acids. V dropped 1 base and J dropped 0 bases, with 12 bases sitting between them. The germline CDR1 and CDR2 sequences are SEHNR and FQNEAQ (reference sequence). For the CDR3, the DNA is TGTGCCAGCAGCTTAGGACAGGTTCGAACTAACTATGGCTACACCTTC. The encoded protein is CASSLGQVRTNYGYTF. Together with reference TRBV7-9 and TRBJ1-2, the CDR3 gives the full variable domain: DTGVSQNPRHKITKRGQNVTFRCDPISEHNRLYWYRQTLGQGPEFLTYFQNEAQLEKSRLLSDRFSAERPKGSFSTLEIQRTEQGDSAMYLCASSLGQVRTNYGYTFGSGTRLTVV.

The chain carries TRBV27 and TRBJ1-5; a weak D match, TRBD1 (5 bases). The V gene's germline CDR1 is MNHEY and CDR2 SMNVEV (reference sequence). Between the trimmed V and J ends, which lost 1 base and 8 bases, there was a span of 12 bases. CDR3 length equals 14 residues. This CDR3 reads CASSLFRGMEPQHF. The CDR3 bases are TGTGCCAGCAGTTTATTTCGGGGGATGGAGCCCCAGCATTTT.

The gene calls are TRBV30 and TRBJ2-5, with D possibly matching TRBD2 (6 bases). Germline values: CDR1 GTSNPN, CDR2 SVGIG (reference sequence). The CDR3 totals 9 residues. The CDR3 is CATGDPQYF. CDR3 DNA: TGTGCTACGGGAGACCCTCAGTACTTC.

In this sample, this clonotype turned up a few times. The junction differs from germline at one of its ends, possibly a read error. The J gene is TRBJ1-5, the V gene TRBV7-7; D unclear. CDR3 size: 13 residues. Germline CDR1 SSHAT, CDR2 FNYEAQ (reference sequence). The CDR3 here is CASSLEPYQPQHF. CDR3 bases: TGTGCTAGCAGCTTAGAACCCTATCAGCCCCAGCATTTT.

As DNA, the CDR3 is TGTGCCAGCAGCCAACCGAGCGGGAGGGCCCTCGATGAGCAGTTCTTC. As protein: CASSQPSGRALDEQFF. The rearrangement uses TRBV3-1 and TRBJ2-1, with 10 bases that match TRBD2. The CDR3 consists of 16 residues. Losses at the gene ends were 2 bases for V and 8 bases for J; bases not matched to a gene: 9. Germline V lookup: CDR1 LGHDT, CDR2 YNNKEL (reference sequence).

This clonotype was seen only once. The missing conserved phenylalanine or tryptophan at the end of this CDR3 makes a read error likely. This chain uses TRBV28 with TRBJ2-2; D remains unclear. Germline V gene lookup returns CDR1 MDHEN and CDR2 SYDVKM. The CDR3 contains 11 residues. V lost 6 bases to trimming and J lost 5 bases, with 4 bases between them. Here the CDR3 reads CASSSTGELFS. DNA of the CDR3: TGTGCCAGCAGCTCTACCGGGGAGCTGTTTTCT.

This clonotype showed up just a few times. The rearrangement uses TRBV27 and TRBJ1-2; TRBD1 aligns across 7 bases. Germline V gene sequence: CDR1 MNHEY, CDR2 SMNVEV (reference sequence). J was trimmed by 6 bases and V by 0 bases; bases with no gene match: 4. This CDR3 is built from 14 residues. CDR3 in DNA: TGTGCCAGCAGTTTATCCTTCGACAGGGATGGCTACACCTTC. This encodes CASSLSFDRDGYTF.

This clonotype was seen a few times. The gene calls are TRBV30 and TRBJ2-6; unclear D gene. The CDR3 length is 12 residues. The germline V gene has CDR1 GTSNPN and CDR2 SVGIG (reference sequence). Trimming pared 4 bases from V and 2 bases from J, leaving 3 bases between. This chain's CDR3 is CAWNPGANVLTF. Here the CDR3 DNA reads TGTGCCTGGAACCCTGGGGCCAACGTCCTGACTTTC.

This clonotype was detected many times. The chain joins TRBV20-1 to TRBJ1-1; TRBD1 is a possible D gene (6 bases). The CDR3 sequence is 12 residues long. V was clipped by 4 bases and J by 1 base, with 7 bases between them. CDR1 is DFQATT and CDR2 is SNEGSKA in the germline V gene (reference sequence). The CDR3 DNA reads TGCAGTGCTACGGGACAGAACACTGAAGCTTTCTTT. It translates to CSATGQNTEAFF.

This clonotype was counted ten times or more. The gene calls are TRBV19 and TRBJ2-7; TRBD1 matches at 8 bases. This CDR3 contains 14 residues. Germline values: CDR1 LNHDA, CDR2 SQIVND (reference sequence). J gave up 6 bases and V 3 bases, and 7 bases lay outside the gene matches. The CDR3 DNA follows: TGTGCCAGTAGTATGGGGACAGGCCACGGCGAGCAGTACTTC. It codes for CASSMGTGHGEQYF.

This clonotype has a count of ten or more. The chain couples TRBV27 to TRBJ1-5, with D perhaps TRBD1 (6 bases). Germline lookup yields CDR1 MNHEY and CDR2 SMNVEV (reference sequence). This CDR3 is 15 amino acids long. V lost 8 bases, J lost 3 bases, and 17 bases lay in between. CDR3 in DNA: TGTGCCAGCCACCAGGGGATCCCCAACAATCAGCCCCAGCATTTT. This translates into CASHQGIPNNQPQHF.

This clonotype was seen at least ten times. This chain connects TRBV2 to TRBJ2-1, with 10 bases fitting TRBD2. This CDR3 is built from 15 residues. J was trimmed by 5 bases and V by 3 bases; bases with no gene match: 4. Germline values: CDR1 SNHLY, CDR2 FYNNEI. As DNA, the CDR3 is TGTGCCAGCAGTGAGGGACTAGCGTTCGACAATGAGCAGTTCTTC. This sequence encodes CASSEGLAFDNEQFF. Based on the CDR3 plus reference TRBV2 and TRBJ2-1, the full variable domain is EPEVTQTPSHQVTQMGQEVILRCVPISNHLYFYWYRQILGQKVEFLVSFYNNEISEKSEIFDDQFSVERPDGSNFTLKIRSTKLEDSAMYFCASSEGLAFDNEQFFGPGTRLTVL.

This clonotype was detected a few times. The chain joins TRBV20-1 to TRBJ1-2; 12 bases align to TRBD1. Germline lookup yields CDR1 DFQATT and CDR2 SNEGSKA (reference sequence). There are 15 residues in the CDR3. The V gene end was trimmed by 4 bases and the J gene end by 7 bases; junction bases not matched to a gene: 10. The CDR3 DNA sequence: TGCAGTGCTACCTACCTGGGACAGGGGGCGGGTGGCTACACCTTC. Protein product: CSATYLGQGAGGYTF.

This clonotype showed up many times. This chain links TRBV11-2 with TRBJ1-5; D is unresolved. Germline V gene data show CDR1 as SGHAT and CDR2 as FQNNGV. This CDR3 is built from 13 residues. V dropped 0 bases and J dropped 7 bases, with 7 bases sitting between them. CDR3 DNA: TGTGCCAGCAGCTTAGATCTCGGGCAGCCCCAGCATTTT. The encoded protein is CASSLDLGQPQHF.

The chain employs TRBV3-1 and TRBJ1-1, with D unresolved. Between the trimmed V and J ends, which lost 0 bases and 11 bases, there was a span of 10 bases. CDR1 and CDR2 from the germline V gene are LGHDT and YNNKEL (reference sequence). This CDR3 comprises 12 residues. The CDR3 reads CASSQDNTGAFF. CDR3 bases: TGTGCCAGCAGCCAAGATAACACTGGGGCTTTCTTT.

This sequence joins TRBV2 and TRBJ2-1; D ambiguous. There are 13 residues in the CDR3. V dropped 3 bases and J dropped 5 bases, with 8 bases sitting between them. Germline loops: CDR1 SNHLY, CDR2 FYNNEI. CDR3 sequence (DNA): TGTGCCAGCAGTGATCTTGCAGACAATGAGCAGTTCTTC. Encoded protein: CASSDLADNEQFF.

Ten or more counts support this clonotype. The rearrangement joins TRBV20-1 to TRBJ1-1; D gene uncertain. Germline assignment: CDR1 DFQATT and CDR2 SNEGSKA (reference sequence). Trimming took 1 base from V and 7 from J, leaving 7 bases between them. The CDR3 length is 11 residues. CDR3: CSARVGIEAFF. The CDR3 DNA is TGCAGTGCTAGAGTGGGGATTGAAGCTTTCTTT.

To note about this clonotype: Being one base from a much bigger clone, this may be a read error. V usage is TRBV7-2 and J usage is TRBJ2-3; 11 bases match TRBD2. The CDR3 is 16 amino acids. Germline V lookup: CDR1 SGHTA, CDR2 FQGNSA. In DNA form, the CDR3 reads TGTGCCAGCAGCAGGGCCGGGACTAGCGGCACAGATATGCAGTATTTT. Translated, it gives CASSRAGTSGTDMQYF. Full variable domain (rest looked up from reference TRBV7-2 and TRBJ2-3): GAGVSQSPSNKVTEKGKDVELRCDPISGHTALYWYRQSLGQGLEFLIYFQGNSAPDKSGLPSDRFSAERTGGSVSTLTIQRTQQEDSAVYLCASSRAGTSGTDMQYFGPGTRLTVL.

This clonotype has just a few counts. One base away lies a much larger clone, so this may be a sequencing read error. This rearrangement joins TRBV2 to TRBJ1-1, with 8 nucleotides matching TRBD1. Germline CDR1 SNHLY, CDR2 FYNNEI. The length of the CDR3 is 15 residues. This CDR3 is CASSIRDRLNTEALF. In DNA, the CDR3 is TGTGCCAGCAGTATACGGGACAGGCTCAACACTGAAGCTCTCTTT.

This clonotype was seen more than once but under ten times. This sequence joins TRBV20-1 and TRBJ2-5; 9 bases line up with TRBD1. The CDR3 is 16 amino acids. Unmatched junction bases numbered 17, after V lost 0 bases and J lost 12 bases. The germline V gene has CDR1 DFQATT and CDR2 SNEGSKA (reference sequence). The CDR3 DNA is TGCAGTGCTAGAGACCTAACAGGGGGCCGACCCCTTGCGGAGTACTTC. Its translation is CSARDLTGGRPLAEYF.